This note documents a single T cell receptor (beta chain) sequence. Its recognized antigen is unknown. There are no base qualities to consult, and no much larger clone falls within one base. The library was obtained by the immunoSEQ multiplex PCR assay. In the source study's methods: A statistical classification framework was developed to diagnose cytomegalovirus status using the catalog of TCR beta chain sequences. Drawn from immuneACCESS, this table holds only the in-frame rearrangements with V and J called that TCRdb kept. Clones are partly lost; checked studies trace under half to an unresolved V gene and leave the rest unexplained. V and J calls and clone size are given by that table; D and trimming were obtained from the DNA. This sample gives approximately 71,000 clones in total; around 90% of them show up just once. The ten top clones hold around 3.2% of the sample. V gives up 5 bases and J gives up 3 bases, and the segment between their germline ends measures 19 bases. From the cysteine up to the phenylalanine, the CDR3 has a length of 16 residues. Of the read, only the CDR3 DNA is kept; its 48 bases are in frame from base 1. CDR1 and CDR2 were assigned from the germline V gene as SGHTA and FQGTGA.

This sample was taken from a study of cytomegalovirus exposure and HLA in healthy donors (dated by TCRdb to the late 2010s). The study in broad terms: According to a later analysis, one platform produced both the approximately 110 validation repertoires and the roughly 660 repertoires of the first cohort. The study aimed to test whether signatures of past pathogen exposure could be identified by cataloging public T cell receptors. In addition to the first cohort of 500 to 850 subjects, a separate validation cohort of 130 or so different subjects was used. High-throughput TCR immunosequencing, statistical association of individual TCRs with disease status, and machine learning were combined to predict cytomegalovirus infection status. The paper's findings and limits, for the study overall: The study listed around 160 TCR beta chains as associated with cytomegalovirus. A later analysis had no HLA typing for the validation cohort, so co-occurrence there was scored across all 110 or so repertoires. The classifier was reported to diagnose cytomegalovirus status with high specificity and sensitivity in both the original and validation cohorts. In a later analysis, TCRs clustered in the first cohort were found to also tend to co-occur in the roughly 110 validation repertoires, with around 94% of cluster scores above 0. Across donors, most TCR sequences were observed very rarely, whereas some public TCRs were present in many individuals. The authors suggested that the approach could potentially be extended to other disease states and immunological phenotypes. In vitro tests confirmed that three of the cytomegalovirus-associated TCR beta chains recognize cytomegalovirus antigens.

Donors formed part of the validation cohort, which comprised about 130 subjects and was distinct from the first cohort of 690 or so subjects. The clonotype originates from a man aged 18 to 30 in good health and CMV-seronegative. Sequenced sample: PBMCs. The chain is made from TRBV7-3 and TRBJ1-1; 5 matching bases give a weak D call of TRBD1. The CDR3 amino acid sequence is: CASSPSEGRAYTEAFF. DNA sequence: TGTGCCAGCAGCCCCTCGGAGGGACGGGCTTACACTGAAGCTTTCTTT.